This T cell receptor beta chain is from a study of patients and donors after allogeneic stem cell transplantation. In germline, CDR1 is SGHRS, CDR2 YFSETQ. CDR3 length: 15 amino acids. This clonotype was observed a handful of times. At one of its ends the junction is not consistent with the germline gene, which may arise from a read error. TCRdb processed the RT-PCR reads anew with MiXCR; each CDR3 protein has one entry. The sample shows 65,000 to 80,000 distinct CDR3 sequences, approximately 26% of them seen only once. The sequence came from a human donor who was either an allogeneic HSCT recipient or a stem cell or donor lymphocyte infusion donor (not recorded which). It is not recorded whose cells these are; they may come from a transplant donor. The chain combines TRBV5-1 with TRBJ2-1, with 12 bases lining up with TRBD2. The source material was blood, either unsorted or a sorted T cell fraction (not recorded which). CDR3 in amino acids: CASRLDTSGGSRQFF. The CDR3 region has the DNA TGCGCCAGCAGGTTGGACACTAGCGGGGGGTCCAGGCAGTTCTTC.